The 24 T cell receptor beta chains in this list originate from one sample, sequenced in a study of human T cells and chemical hapten exposure. Unseparated into fractions, whole blood served as the source from which total RNA was extracted. TCRdb reanalysed the 5' RACE reads using MiXCR and keeps one entry per CDR3 protein. The data hold around 80,000 distinct CDR3 sequences, with around 15% observed a single time. The receptors come from a female donor in good health.

This clonotype was observed many times. The chain uses TRBV3-1 and TRBJ2-7; 7 bases fit TRBD1. Germline V lookup: CDR1 LGHDT, CDR2 YNNKEL (reference sequence). CDR3 length: 15 amino acids. The V and J ends lost 4 bases and 3 bases, in that order; junction bases with no gene match: 9. The CDR3 is CASSPIMAGGYEQYF. The CDR3 coding sequence is TGTGCCAGCAGCCCGATTATGGCAGGGGGCTACGAGCAGTACTTC.

V is TRBV18 and J is TRBJ1-2, with a tentative D call TRBD1 (6 bases). V lost 3 bases to trimming and J lost 4 bases, with 9 bases between them. CDR1 is KGHSH and CDR2 is LQKENI in the germline V gene. CDR3 length: 13 residues. This CDR3 is CASSPDSSYGYTF. The DNA of the CDR3 is TGTGCCAGCTCACCGGACAGCAGCTATGGCTACACCTTC.

The V and J genes are TRBV7-9 and TRBJ1-2; 9 bases map to TRBD1. With V trimmed by 8 bases and J by 7 bases, 8 bases remained unmatched. Per the germline V gene, CDR1 is SEHNR and CDR2 is FQNEAQ (reference sequence). This CDR3 has 13 amino acids. The CDR3 reads CASEGQGSRGYTF. The DNA of the CDR3 is TGTGCCAGCGAGGGACAGGGATCGCGTGGCTACACCTTC.

This clonotype has more than one count but fewer than ten. This chain joins TRBV19 and TRBJ1-5; weak D call: TRBD1 (6 bases). The V end was cut by 7 bases, the J end by 6 bases, with 19 bases between. The CDR3 consists of 15 residues. The V gene's germline CDR1 is LNHDA and CDR2 SQIVND (reference sequence). CDR3 sequence reads: CASTQIGGGTQPQHF. CDR3 sequence (DNA): TGTGCCAGTACCCAAATAGGGGGGGGGACTCAGCCCCAGCATTTT.

The rearrangement joins TRBV27 to TRBJ1-2; 8 bases match TRBD1. Germline V lookup: CDR1 MNHEY, CDR2 SMNVEV (reference sequence). Unmatched junction bases numbered 11, after V lost 0 bases and J lost 2 bases. The CDR3 spans 18 residues. CDR3 in amino acids: CASSLSLGRGRSNYGYTF. The CDR3 region has the DNA TGTGCCAGCAGTTTATCTCTAGGCAGGGGGCGAAGCAACTATGGCTACACCTTC.

The CDR3 loop reads CASSLGASRNTEAFF. CDR3 in DNA: TGTGCCAGCAGCTTAGGGGCATCGAGGAACACTGAAGCTTTCTTT. The gene calls are TRBV7-9 and TRBJ1-1, with D unclear. This CDR3 is built from 15 residues. Germline CDR1 and CDR2: SEHNR and FQNEAQ (reference sequence). V dropped 1 base and J dropped 1 base, with 10 bases sitting between them.

The rearrangement links TRBV28 to TRBJ2-7, with TRBD2 matching over 13 bases. This CDR3 is built from 15 residues. Germline-derived CDR1 and CDR2 are MDHEN and SYDVKM. The V and J ends lost 6 bases and 4 bases, in that order; junction bases with no gene match: 6. The DNA of the CDR3 is TGTGCCAGCAGACGAACTAGCGGGAGGGCGTACGAGCAGTACTTC. It is translated as CASRRTSGRAYEQYF.

In its sample, this clonotype was seen a few times. The CDR3 sequence: CASLGQSNTEAFF. The CDR3 DNA follows: TGTGCCAGCCTAGGGCAGTCGAACACTGAAGCTTTCTTT. The chain carries TRBV18 and TRBJ1-1, with D unresolved. CDR1 and CDR2 from the germline V gene are KGHSH and LQKENI. The CDR3 covers 13 residues. Trimming took off 8 bases at V and 1 base at J, with 11 bases between the two ends.

This sequence joins TRBV20-1 and TRBJ2-3; 7 bases line up with TRBD2. Germline CDR1 is DFQATT and CDR2 is SNEGSKA (reference sequence). The CDR3 is made up of 16 amino acids. The V gene end was trimmed by 4 bases and the J gene end by 6 bases; junction bases not matched to a gene: 16. This chain's CDR3 is CSANPLPMGGWDTQYF. In DNA form, the CDR3 reads TGCAGTGCTAATCCCCTCCCGATGGGGGGGTGGGATACGCAGTATTTT.

This chain connects TRBV12-3 or TRBV12-4 to TRBJ1-5; weak D call: TRBD1 (5 bases). This CDR3 spans 14 amino acids. V gave up 4 bases and J gave up 6 bases, with 13 bases separating them. The CDR3 protein is CASSSGTRGQPQHF. The CDR3 DNA follows: TGTGCCAGCAGTTCAGGGACCCGAGGTCAGCCCCAGCATTTT.

The genes are TRBV20-1 and TRBJ2-5; 8 nucleotides agree with TRBD1. This CDR3 comprises 15 residues. Germline V gene lookup returns CDR1 DFQATT and CDR2 SNEGSKA (reference sequence). The V segment lost 5 bases and the J segment 4 bases; nucleotides outside the gene matches: 12. The CDR3 coding sequence is TGCAGTGCTCCCGCCGGGACAGGTCGTATAGAGACCCAGTACTTC. It encodes CSAPAGTGRIETQYF.

This clonotype showed up just a few times. The chain carries TRBV13 and TRBJ1-3; D call uncertain. CDR3 length equals 15 residues. V gave up 3 bases and J gave up 0 bases, with 9 bases separating them. Germline V CDR1 and CDR2: PRHDT, FYEKMQ (reference sequence). CDR3 amino acids: CASSLGVISGNTIYF. The CDR3 DNA reads as TGTGCCAGCAGCTTGGGCGTCATCTCTGGAAACACCATATATTTT.

In this sample, this clonotype turned up a few times. V gene TRBV29-1 combines with J gene TRBJ1-1; maybe TRBD1 (6 bases). The CDR3 consists of 14 residues. The germline V and J ends were trimmed by 6 bases and 1 base, with 15 bases remaining between them. CDR1 and CDR2 (germline): SQVTM, ANQGSEA. The CDR3 protein is CSVQGGGPNTEAFF. The CDR3 coding sequence is TGCAGCGTCCAAGGGGGGGGGCCGAACACTGAAGCTTTCTTT.

The gene calls are TRBV6-1 and TRBJ2-5; D not resolved. CDR1 and CDR2 (germline): MNHNS, SASEGT. The germline V and J ends were trimmed by 6 bases and 1 base, with 9 bases remaining between them. The CDR3 covers 13 residues. This CDR3 reads CASRRQVQETQYF. The DNA for the CDR3 is TGTGCCAGCAGGCGGCAGGTCCAAGAGACCCAGTACTTC.

This clonotype came up a few times. The rearrangement links TRBV7-9 to TRBJ1-1, with TRBD1 matching 7 bases. The CDR3 extends over 19 amino acids. The V gene end was trimmed by 2 bases and the J gene end by 0 bases; junction bases not matched to a gene: 15. The V gene's germline CDR1 is SEHNR and CDR2 FQNEAQ (reference sequence). CDR3 residues: CASSLPRQGIRVLNTEAFF. The CDR3 coding sequence is TGTGCCAGCAGCTTACCGAGACAGGGAATAAGAGTCTTGAACACTGAAGCTTTCTTT.

This clonotype was seen a few times. This chain uses TRBV12-3 or TRBV12-4 with TRBJ1-2; TRBD1 matches at 9 bases. This CDR3 has 16 residues. Trimming cost V 3 bases and J 2 bases; bases outside gene matches: 7. The CDR3, as DNA: TGTGCCAGCAGTTTTTTAGGGACAGGGCGCAACTATGGCTACACCTTC. As protein: CASSFLGTGRNYGYTF.

This clonotype was detected only a few times. V usage is TRBV6-4 and J usage is TRBJ2-1, with 9 bases matching TRBD2. V was clipped by 6 bases and J by 2 bases; unmatched bases: 8. Germline V gene data show CDR1 as MRHNA and CDR2 as SNTAGT. The CDR3 consists of 16 residues. The CDR3 reads CASSLEGGGAYNEQFF. CDR3 coding DNA: TGTGCCAGCAGCCTGGAAGGCGGGGGGGCCTACAATGAGCAGTTCTTC.

The chain has TRBV5-1 and TRBJ1-6; D is undetermined. With 0 bases removed from V and 8 bases from J, the gap between germline ends came to 9 bases. Germline V lookup: CDR1 SGHRS, CDR2 YFSETQ. This CDR3 spans 14 amino acids. The CDR3 here is CASSLGEKDSPLHF. Written as DNA, the CDR3 is TGCGCCAGCAGCTTGGGGGAAAAGGATTCACCCCTCCACTTT.

This clonotype was observed at least ten times. The V gene is TRBV6-5, the J gene TRBJ2-3; the match to TRBD2 covers 11 bases. V trimming: 10 bases; J trimming: 1 base; junction bases outside the gene matches: 4. CDR1 and CDR2 from the germline V gene are MNHEY and SVGAGI. The CDR3 is 14 amino acids. CDR3 sequence reads: CATRLAGRTDTQYF. The CDR3 DNA sequence: TGTGCCACGCGACTAGCGGGGCGCACAGATACGCAGTATTTT.

In this sample, this clonotype turned up a few times. The chain recombines TRBV28 with TRBJ2-1, with 10 bases that match TRBD2. Trimming cost V 6 bases and J 0 bases; bases outside gene matches: 8. Germline V gene lookup returns CDR1 MDHEN and CDR2 SYDVKM. CDR3 length: 17 residues. The CDR3 nucleotides are TGTGCCAGCAGCTCCTCAGCGGGAGGGCCCTCCTACAATGAGCAGTTCTTC. It specifies CASSSSAGGPSYNEQFF.

There are a few counts of this clonotype. The chain joins TRBV6-1 to TRBJ1-5; D is perhaps TRBD1 (5 bases). Trimming pared 0 bases from V and 2 bases from J, leaving 14 bases between. CDR3 length equals 17 residues. CDR1 is MNHNS, CDR2 SASEGT, per germline. CDR3 sequence reads: CASSEARGDGRNQPQHF. DNA for the CDR3: TGTGCCAGCAGTGAAGCGCGGGGGGACGGTCGCAATCAGCCCCAGCATTTT.

The rearrangement joins TRBV18 to TRBJ2-1; D is perhaps TRBD1 or TRBD2 (6 bases each). This CDR3 has 13 residues. CDR1 and CDR2 from the germline V gene are KGHSH and LQKENI. V was trimmed by 2 bases and J by 6 bases, leaving 8 bases between them. CDR3 protein: CASSPGGRNEQFF. DNA of the CDR3: TGTGCCAGCTCACCAGGGGGGCGCAATGAGCAGTTCTTC.

This clonotype was seen a handful of times. V usage is TRBV29-1 and J usage is TRBJ2-7; tentative D call: TRBD2 (7 bases). Germline CDR1 SQVTM, CDR2 ANQGSEA. The germline V and J ends were trimmed by 4 bases and 7 bases, with 17 bases remaining between them. This CDR3 has 13 amino acids. As DNA, the CDR3 is TGCAGCGTTGTAGGGGGGGTCCTGAGTGAGCAGTACTTC. Translation: CSVVGGVLSEQYF.

J is TRBJ1-1 and V is TRBV18, with D possibly being TRBD1 (5 bases). The germline V gene has CDR1 KGHSH and CDR2 LQKENI. Trimming pared 5 bases from V and 0 bases from J, leaving 10 bases between. The CDR3 is 14 residues long. CDR3 in amino acids: CASSSTALNTEAFF. The CDR3 DNA reads as TGTGCCAGCTCATCGACAGCTTTGAACACTGAAGCTTTCTTT.